These 3 T cell receptor beta chains were sequenced from one sample in a study of blood T cells in healthy people across ages. A second about 7 to 11 cycle PCR used barcoded and J-beta primers. TCRdb independently ran MiXCR on the 5' RACE reads; one entry per CDR3 protein. The table has 1.5 million to 2 million distinct CDR3 sequences, 28% seen once. Sequenced material: blood. These receptors all stem from a woman in her twenties or thirties in good health.

The CDR3 spells CASSPDAIPGTQYF. The CDR3 DNA reads as TGTGCCAGCAGCCCCGACGCCATTCCCGGTACGCAGTATTTT. The chain has TRBV12-3 or TRBV12-4 and TRBJ2-3; D gene uncertain. The ends were cut back, 6 bases at V and 8 bases at J, with 18 bases in the middle. The CDR3 contains 14 residues.

The chain combines TRBV18 with TRBJ1-1; tentative D call: TRBD1 (5 bases). This CDR3 contains 14 residues. Germline loops: CDR1 KGHSH, CDR2 LQKENI. Trimming removed 2 bases from V and 4 bases from J, with 11 bases in between. CDR3 sequence: CASSPITGGTEAFF. In nucleotides, the CDR3 is TGTGCCAGCTCACCAATAACCGGGGGCACTGAAGCTTTCTTT.

In its sample, this clonotype was seen many times. The chain uses TRBV29-1 and TRBJ2-7, with 10 bases lining up with TRBD2. The V segment lost 4 bases and the J segment 6 bases; nucleotides outside the gene matches: 6. The CDR3 contains 13 residues. The germline V gene encodes CDR1 SQVTM and CDR2 ANQGSEA. Here the CDR3 DNA reads TGCAGCGTTGTATGGACTAGCGGCTCCGAGCAGTACTTC. This sequence encodes CSVVWTSGSEQYF.